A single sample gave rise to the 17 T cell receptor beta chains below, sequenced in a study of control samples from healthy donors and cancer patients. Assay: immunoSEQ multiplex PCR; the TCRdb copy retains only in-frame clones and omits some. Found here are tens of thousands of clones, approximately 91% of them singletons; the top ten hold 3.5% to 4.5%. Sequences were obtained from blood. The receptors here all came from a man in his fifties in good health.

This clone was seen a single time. The CDR3 sequence is CASSHTGGGQKNYGYTF. The DNA of the CDR3 is TGTGCCAGCAGCCACACAGGGGGCGGCCAAAAAAACTATGGCTACACCTTC. This sequence joins TRBV3-1 (or the pseudogene TRBV3-2) and TRBJ1-2; 9 bases align to TRBD1. Trimming at V came to 3 bases and at J to 2 bases, leaving 10 bases not matched to a gene. CDR1 is LGHDT, CDR2 YNNKEL, per germline (reference sequence). This CDR3 is 17 amino acids long.

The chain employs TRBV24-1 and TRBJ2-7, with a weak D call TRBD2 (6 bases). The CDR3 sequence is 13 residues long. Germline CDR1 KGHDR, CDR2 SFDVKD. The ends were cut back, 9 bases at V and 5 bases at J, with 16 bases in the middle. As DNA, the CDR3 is TGTGCCACCGAGTCGGGACTCTCGGACGAGCAGTACTTC. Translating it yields CATESGLSDEQYF.

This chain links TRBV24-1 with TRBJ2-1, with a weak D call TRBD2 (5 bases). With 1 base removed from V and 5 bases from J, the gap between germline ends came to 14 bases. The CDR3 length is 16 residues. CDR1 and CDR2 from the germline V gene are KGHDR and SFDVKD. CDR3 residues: CATSDFAWGENNEQFF. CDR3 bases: TGTGCCACCAGTGATTTTGCGTGGGGAGAAAACAATGAGCAGTTCTTC.

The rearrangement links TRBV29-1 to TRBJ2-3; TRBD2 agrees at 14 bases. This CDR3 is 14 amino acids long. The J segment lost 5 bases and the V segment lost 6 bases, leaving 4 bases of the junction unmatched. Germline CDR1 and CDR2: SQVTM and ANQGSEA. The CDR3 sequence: CSVLGLAGGDTQYF. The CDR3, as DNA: TGCAGCGTATTAGGACTAGCGGGAGGAGATACGCAGTATTTT.

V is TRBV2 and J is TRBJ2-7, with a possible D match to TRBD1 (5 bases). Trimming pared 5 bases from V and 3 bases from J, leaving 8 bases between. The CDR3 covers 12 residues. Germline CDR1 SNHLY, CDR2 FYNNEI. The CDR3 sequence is CASSRDSYEQYF. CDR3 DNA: TGTGCCAGCAGTCGAGACAGCTACGAGCAGTACTTC. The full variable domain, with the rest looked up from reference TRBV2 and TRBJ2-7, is EPEVTQTPSHQVTQMGQEVILRCVPISNHLYFYWYRQILGQKVEFLVSFYNNEISEKSEIFDDQFSVERPDGSNFTLKIRSTKLEDSAMYFCASSRDSYEQYFGPGTRLTVT.

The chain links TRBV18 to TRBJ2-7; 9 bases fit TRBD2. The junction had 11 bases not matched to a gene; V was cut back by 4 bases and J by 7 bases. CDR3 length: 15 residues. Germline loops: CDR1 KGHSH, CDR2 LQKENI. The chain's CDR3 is CASSLAGTSLEEQYF. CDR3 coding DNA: TGTGCCAGCTCACTGGCCGGGACTAGCTTAGAGGAGCAGTACTTC.

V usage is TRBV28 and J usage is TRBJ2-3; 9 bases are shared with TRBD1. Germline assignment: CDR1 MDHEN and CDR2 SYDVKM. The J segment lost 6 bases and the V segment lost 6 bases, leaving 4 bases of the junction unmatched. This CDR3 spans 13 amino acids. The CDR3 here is CASRGTGLDTQYF. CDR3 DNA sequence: TGTGCCAGCAGGGGGACAGGGTTGGATACGCAGTATTTT.

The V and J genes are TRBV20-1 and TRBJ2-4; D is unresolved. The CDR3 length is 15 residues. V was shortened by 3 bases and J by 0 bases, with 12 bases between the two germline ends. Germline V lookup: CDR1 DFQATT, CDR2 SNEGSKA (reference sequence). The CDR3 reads CSASSAPLAKNIQYF. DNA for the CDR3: TGCAGTGCTAGTTCGGCCCCGCTAGCCAAAAACATTCAGTACTTC.

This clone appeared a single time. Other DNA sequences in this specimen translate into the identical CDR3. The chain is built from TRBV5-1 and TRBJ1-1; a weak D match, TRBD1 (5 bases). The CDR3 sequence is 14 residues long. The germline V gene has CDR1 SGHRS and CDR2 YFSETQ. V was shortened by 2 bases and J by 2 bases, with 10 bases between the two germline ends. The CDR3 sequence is CASSFSTGNTEAFF. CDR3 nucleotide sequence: TGCGCCAGCAGCTTTAGTACAGGAAACACTGAAGCTTTCTTT.

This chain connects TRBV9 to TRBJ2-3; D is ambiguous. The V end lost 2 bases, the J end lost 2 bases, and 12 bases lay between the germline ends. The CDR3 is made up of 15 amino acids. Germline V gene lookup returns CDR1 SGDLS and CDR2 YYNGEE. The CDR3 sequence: CASSVRAAPTDTQYF. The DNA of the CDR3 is TGTGCCAGCAGCGTGAGAGCTGCCCCCACAGATACGCAGTATTTT. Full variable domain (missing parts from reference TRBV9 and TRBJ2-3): DSGVTQTPKHLITATGQRVTLRCSPRSGDLSVYWYQQSLDQGLQFLIQYYNGEERAKGNILERFSAQQFPDLHSELNLSSLELGDSALYFCASSVRAAPTDTQYFGPGTRLTVL.

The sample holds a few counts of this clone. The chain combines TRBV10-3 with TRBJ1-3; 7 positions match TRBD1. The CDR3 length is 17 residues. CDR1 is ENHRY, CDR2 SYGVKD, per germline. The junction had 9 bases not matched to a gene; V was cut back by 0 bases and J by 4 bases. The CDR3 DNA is TGTGCCATCAGTGAGTCTGGGACAGCATTAAGCGGAAACACCATATATTTT. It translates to CAISESGTALSGNTIYF.

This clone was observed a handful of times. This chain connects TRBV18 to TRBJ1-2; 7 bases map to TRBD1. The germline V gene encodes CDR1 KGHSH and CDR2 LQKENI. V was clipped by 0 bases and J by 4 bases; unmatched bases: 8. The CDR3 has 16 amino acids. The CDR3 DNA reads TGTGCCAGCTCACCACCGGGGCAGGGGGTGAGCTATGGCTACACCTTC. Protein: CASSPPGQGVSYGYTF.

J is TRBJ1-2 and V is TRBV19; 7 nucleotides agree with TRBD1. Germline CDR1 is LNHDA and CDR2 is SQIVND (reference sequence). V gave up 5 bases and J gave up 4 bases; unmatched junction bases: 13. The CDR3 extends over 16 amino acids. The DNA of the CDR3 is TGTGCCAGTAGTTCTCCGGGACAGCCCAATTTCTATGGCTACACCTTC. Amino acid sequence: CASSSPGQPNFYGYTF.

The CDR3 region has the DNA TGTGCCAGCAGCTTAATGTTGAGGGGGCGCGAGGATGAGCAGTTCTTC. Translated, it gives CASSLMLRGREDEQFF. V usage is TRBV7-3 and J usage is TRBJ2-1; 7 bases align to TRBD1. CDR3 size: 16 residues. V shed 1 base and J 8 bases; nucleotides not matched to a gene: 11. The germline gives CDR1 SGHTA, CDR2 FQGTGA.

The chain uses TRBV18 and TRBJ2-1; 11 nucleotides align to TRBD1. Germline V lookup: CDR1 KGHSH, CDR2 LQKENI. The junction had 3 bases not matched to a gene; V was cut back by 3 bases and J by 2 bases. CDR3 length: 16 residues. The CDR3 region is CASSPRTGGTYNEQFF. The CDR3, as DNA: TGTGCCAGCTCACCTCGGACAGGGGGCACCTACAATGAGCAGTTCTTC.

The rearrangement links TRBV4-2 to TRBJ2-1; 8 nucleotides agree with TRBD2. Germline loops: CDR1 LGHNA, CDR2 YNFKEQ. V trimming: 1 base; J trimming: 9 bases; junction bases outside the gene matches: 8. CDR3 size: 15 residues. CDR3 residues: CASSQGIGRVSEQFF. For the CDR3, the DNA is TGTGCCAGCAGCCAAGGAATCGGGAGGGTGAGTGAGCAGTTCTTC.

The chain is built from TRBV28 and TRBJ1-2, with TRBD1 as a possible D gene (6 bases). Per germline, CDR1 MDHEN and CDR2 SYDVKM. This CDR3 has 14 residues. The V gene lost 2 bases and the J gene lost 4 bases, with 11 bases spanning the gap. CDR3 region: CASSLGGGGYGYTF. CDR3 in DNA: TGTGCCAGCAGTTTAGGTGGGGGCGGCTATGGCTACACCTTC.